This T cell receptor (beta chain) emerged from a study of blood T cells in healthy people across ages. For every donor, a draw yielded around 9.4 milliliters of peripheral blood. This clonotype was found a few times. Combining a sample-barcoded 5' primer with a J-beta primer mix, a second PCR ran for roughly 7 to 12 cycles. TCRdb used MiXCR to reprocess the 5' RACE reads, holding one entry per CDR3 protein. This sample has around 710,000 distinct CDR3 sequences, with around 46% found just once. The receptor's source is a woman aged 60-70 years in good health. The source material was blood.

CDR3 nucleotides: TGCAGCGTAGCCTCCCTGGCGGACTCGGGGACCGGGGAGCTGTTTTTT. It encodes CSVASLADSGTGELFF. This chain links TRBV29-1 with TRBJ2-2; maybe TRBD2 (5 bases). The CDR3 is 16 amino acids. V was pared by 6 bases and J by 5 bases, with 22 bases between. Germline CDR1 reads SQVTM; CDR2 reads ANQGSEA.